The rows below give T cell receptor beta chains drawn from one sample of a study of response to subunit inactivated influenza vaccine. TCRdb redid the calling of the RT-PCR reads with MiXCR, one entry per CDR3 protein. Here the sample spans 800,000 or so distinct CDR3 sequences, 21% being singletons. The sequenced sample was PBMCs from blood, obtained less than 6 days after vaccination. Source of these receptors: a man aged 50 or older who received an inactivated influenza vaccine. Both conserved end residues are part of each CDR3. Fields, in order: J gene, D gene, clone size, V gene, CDR3 protein, CDR3 DNA. The D gene is left open where the match is weak. The size field is filled for only some rows; it gives once, few, many or a size class.

j_gene: TRBJ2-1
d_gene: .
abundance: few
v_gene: TRBV12-3/TRBV12-4
CDR3aa: CASRAAGGEQFF
CDR3nt: TGTGCCAGCAGGGCCGCTGGTGGGGAGCAGTTCTTC

j_gene: TRBJ2-1
d_gene: .
abundance: .
v_gene: TRBV29-1
CDR3aa: CSVVTEQFF
CDR3nt: TGCAGCGTTGTAACTGAGCAGTTCTTC

j_gene: TRBJ2-5
d_gene: TRBD2
abundance: .
v_gene: TRBV12-3/TRBV12-4
CDR3aa: CASSYRRGGKETQYF
CDR3nt: TGTGCCAGCAGCTATAGGCGCGGGGGGAAAGAGACCCAGTACTTC

j_gene: TRBJ2-2
d_gene: TRBD1
abundance: few
v_gene: TRBV6-2/TRBV6-3
CDR3aa: CASSIYLTGWTGELFF
CDR3nt: TGTGCCAGCAGCATCTACTTGACAGGGTGGACCGGGGAGCTGTTTTTT

j_gene: TRBJ2-1
d_gene: TRBD2
abundance: few
v_gene: TRBV6-5
CDR3aa: CASSYMSGVADEQFF
CDR3nt: TGTGCCAGCAGTTACATGAGCGGGGTGGCCGATGAGCAGTTCTTC

j_gene: TRBJ2-1
d_gene: TRBD2
abundance: .
v_gene: TRBV20-1
CDR3aa: CSASFGGSSYNEQFF
CDR3nt: TGCAGTGCTAGTTTCGGGGGGAGCTCCTACAATGAGCAGTTCTTC

j_gene: TRBJ1-5
d_gene: .
abundance: .
v_gene: TRBV28
CDR3aa: CASSYRGVGNQPQHF
CDR3nt: TGTGCCAGCAGTTATAGGGGTGTCGGCAATCAGCCCCAGCATTTT

j_gene: TRBJ2-3
d_gene: .
abundance: few
v_gene: TRBV11-2
CDR3aa: CASSLVRSGPTDTQYF
CDR3nt: TGTGCCAGCAGCTTAGTGAGGAGCGGGCCAACAGATACGCAGTATTTT

j_gene: TRBJ2-1
d_gene: .
abundance: .
v_gene: TRBV7-7
CDR3aa: CASSLQPGQYNEQFF
CDR3nt: TGTGCCAGCAGCTTACAGCCCGGCCAATACAATGAGCAGTTCTTC

j_gene: TRBJ1-6
d_gene: TRBD1
abundance: few
v_gene: TRBV11-2
CDR3aa: CASSLGQEAPLHF
CDR3nt: TGTGCCAGCAGCCTAGGACAGGAAGCACCCCTCCACTTT

j_gene: TRBJ2-1
d_gene: TRBD2
abundance: few
v_gene: TRBV7-8
CDR3aa: CASSLGGGAVRNEQFF
CDR3nt: TGTGCCAGCAGCTTAGGCGGGGGGGCAGTAAGGAATGAGCAGTTCTTC

j_gene: TRBJ2-7
d_gene: TRBD1
abundance: few
v_gene: TRBV29-1
CDR3aa: CSVDTRTGHEQYF
CDR3nt: TGCAGCGTTGATACCCGGACAGGGCACGAGCAGTACTTC

j_gene: TRBJ2-1
d_gene: .
abundance: few
v_gene: TRBV9
CDR3aa: CASSAASSYNEQFF
CDR3nt: TGTGCCAGCAGCGCCGCGAGCTCCTACAATGAGCAGTTCTTC

j_gene: TRBJ1-1
d_gene: TRBD1
abundance: few
v_gene: TRBV7-2
CDR3aa: CASSLAGTGVTEAFF
CDR3nt: TGTGCCAGCAGCTTAGCGGGGACAGGGGTCACTGAAGCTTTCTTT

j_gene: TRBJ2-2
d_gene: .
abundance: many
v_gene: TRBV29-1
CDR3aa: CSVEGLPGELFF
CDR3nt: TGCAGCGTTGAAGGACTTCCCGGGGAGCTGTTTTTT

j_gene: TRBJ2-2
d_gene: .
abundance: .
v_gene: TRBV6-1
CDR3aa: CASSEAWTGELFF
CDR3nt: TGTGCCAGCAGTGAAGCTTGGACCGGGGAGCTGTTTTTT

j_gene: TRBJ1-2
d_gene: .
abundance: few
v_gene: TRBV12-5
CDR3aa: CASGLGGGYTF
CDR3nt: TGTGCTAGTGGTTTGGGAGGTGGCTACACCTTC

j_gene: TRBJ2-4
d_gene: TRBD1
abundance: .
v_gene: TRBV6-1
CDR3aa: CASSRDWDRTQNIQYF
CDR3nt: TGTGCCAGCAGCCGCGATTGGGACAGGACCCAAAACATTCAGTACTTC

j_gene: TRBJ1-4
d_gene: .
abundance: .
v_gene: TRBV5-6
CDR3aa: CASSTPDSQNEKLFF
CDR3nt: TGTGCCAGCAGCACACCCGACAGCCAAAATGAAAAACTGTTTTTT

j_gene: TRBJ1-1
d_gene: .
abundance: .
v_gene: TRBV7-2
CDR3aa: CASRFAPGMNTEAFF
CDR3nt: TGTGCCAGCAGGTTTGCCCCAGGGATGAACACTGAAGCTTTCTTT

j_gene: TRBJ1-1
d_gene: .
abundance: few
v_gene: TRBV5-5
CDR3aa: CASSLGNLATEAFF
CDR3nt: TGTGCCAGCAGCTTGGGAAACTTGGCCACTGAAGCTTTCTTT

j_gene: TRBJ1-2
d_gene: .
abundance: .
v_gene: TRBV20-1
CDR3aa: CSAPGRGDNYGYTF
CDR3nt: TGCAGTGCTCCTGGCCGGGGCGATAACTATGGCTACACCTTC

j_gene: TRBJ2-1
d_gene: TRBD2
abundance: once
v_gene: TRBV11-2
CDR3aa: CASSGAGGPSEQFF
CDR3nt: TGTGCCAGCAGCGGAGCGGGGGGGCCGAGTGAGCAGTTCTTC

j_gene: TRBJ2-3
d_gene: TRBD2
abundance: few
v_gene: TRBV7-2
CDR3aa: CASSLISGASFF
CDR3nt: TGTGCCAGCAGCTTAATTAGCGGGGCCTCTTTCTTT

j_gene: TRBJ2-5
d_gene: TRBD1
abundance: few
v_gene: TRBV15
CDR3aa: CATSSQRPGTGGTQYF
CDR3nt: TGTGCCACCAGCAGTCAAAGGCCCGGGACAGGGGGGACCCAGTACTTC

j_gene: TRBJ1-1
d_gene: TRBD1
abundance: few
v_gene: TRBV4-1
CDR3aa: CASSQVGTANTEAFF
CDR3nt: TGCGCCAGCAGCCAAGTCGGGACAGCGAACACTGAAGCTTTCTTT

j_gene: TRBJ2-2
d_gene: .
abundance: few
v_gene: TRBV20-1
CDR3aa: CSARVDRWGGELFF
CDR3nt: TGCAGTGCTAGAGTCGACAGATGGGGCGGGGAGCTGTTTTTT

j_gene: TRBJ2-7
d_gene: .
abundance: few
v_gene: TRBV6-2/TRBV6-3
CDR3aa: CASTRDTGFYEQYF
CDR3nt: TGTGCCAGCACCCGGGACACGGGATTTTACGAGCAGTACTTC